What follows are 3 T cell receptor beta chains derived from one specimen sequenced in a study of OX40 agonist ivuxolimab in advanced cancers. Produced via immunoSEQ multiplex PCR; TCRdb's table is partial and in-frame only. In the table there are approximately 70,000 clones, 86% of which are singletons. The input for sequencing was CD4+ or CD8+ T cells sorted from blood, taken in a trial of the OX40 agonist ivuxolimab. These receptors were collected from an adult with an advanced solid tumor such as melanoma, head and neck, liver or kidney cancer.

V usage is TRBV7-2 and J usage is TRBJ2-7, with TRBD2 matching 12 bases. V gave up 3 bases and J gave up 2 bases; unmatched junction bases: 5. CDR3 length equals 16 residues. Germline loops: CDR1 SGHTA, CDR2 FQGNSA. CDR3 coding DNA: TGTGCCAGCAGCTTGTATTCTAGCGGGGGGGCCTACGAGCAGTACTTC. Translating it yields CASSLYSSGGAYEQYF.

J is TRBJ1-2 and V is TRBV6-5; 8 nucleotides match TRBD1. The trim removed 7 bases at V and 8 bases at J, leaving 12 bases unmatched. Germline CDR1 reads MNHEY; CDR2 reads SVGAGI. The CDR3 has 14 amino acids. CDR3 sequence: CASKYGQGVWGYTF. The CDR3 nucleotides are TGTGCCAGCAAGTACGGACAGGGAGTTTGGGGCTACACCTTC.

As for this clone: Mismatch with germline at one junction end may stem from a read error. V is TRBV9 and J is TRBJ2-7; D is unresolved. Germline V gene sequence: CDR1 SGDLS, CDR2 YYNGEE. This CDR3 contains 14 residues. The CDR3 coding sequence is TGTGCCAGCAGCCCATACCAGAACTCCTACGGGCAGTACTTC. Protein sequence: CASSPYQNSYGQYF.